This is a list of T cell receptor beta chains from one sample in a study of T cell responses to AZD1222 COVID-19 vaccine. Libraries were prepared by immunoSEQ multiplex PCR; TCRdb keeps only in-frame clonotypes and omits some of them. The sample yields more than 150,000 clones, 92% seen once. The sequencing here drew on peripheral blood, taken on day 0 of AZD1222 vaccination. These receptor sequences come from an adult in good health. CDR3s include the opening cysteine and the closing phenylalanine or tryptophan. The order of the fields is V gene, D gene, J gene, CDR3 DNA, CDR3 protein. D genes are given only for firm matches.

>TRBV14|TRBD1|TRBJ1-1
TGTGCCAGCAGCCCCTACAGGGGGGCCCGGAACACTGAAGCTTTCTTT
CASSPYRGARNTEAFF
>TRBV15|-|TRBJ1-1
TGTGCCACCAGCTTGACAGCCAGGAGCGCTGAAGCTTTCTTT
CATSLTARSAEAFF
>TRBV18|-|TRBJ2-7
TGTGCCAGCTCACAGGAGGAGGCGCTAGAGCAGTACTTC
CASSQEEALEQYF
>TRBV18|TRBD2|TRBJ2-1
TGTGCCAGCTCACCACCGATGACTAGCGGGGGGTACAATGAGCAGTTCTTC
CASSPPMTSGGYNEQFF
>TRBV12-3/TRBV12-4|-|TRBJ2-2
TGTGCCAGCAGCCCGGGACTCGCCGGGGAGCTGTTTTTT
CASSPGLAGELFF
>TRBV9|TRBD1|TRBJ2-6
TGTGCCAGCAGCGTACGGGACAGGGCGCGCGAAGGGGCCAACGTCCTGACTTTC
CASSVRDRAREGANVLTF
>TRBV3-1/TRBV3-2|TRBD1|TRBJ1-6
TGTGCCAGCAGCCAAGGTGGGACAGGGTATAATTCACCCCTCCACTTT
CASSQGGTGYNSPLHF
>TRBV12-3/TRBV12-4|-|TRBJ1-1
TGTGCCAGCAGTTTCATGGGTTACACTGAAGCTTTCTTT
CASSFMGYTEAFF
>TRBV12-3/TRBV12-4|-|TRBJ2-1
TGTGCCAGCAGTTTAAGAGATGAGCAGTTCTTC
CASSLRDEQFF
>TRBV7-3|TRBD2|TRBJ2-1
TGTGCCAGCAGCTTAACGGCCAGCGGGGTATACAATGAGCAGTTCTTC
CASSLTASGVYNEQFF
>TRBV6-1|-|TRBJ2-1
TGTGCCAGCAGTGAACAGGGATATCGCCACAATGAGCAGTTCTTC
CASSEQGYRHNEQFF
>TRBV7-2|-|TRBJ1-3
TGTGCCACAAAACAGGGTCCCTCTGGAAACACCATATATTTT
CATKQGPSGNTIYF
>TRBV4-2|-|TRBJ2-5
TGTGCCAGCAGCCAAGGTCAAGGGGCCGGAGAGACCCAGTACTTC
CASSQGQGAGETQYF
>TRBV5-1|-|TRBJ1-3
TGCGCCAGCACCGACGACAGGGGAAACACCATATATTTT
CASTDDRGNTIYF